The clone carrying this TCR beta chain was observed a handful of times. Its antigen is still unknown. The Oncomine TCR Beta short-read assay sequenced DNA from cultured CD4+ T cells. Extraction of genomic DNA was performed on cultured CD4+ T cells. TCRdb passed the PCR reads through MiXCR, listing each CDR3 protein once. This sample has 7,500 to 10,000 distinct CDR3 sequences, with about 48% found just once. The data derive from a study of vaccination and CD4 T cells after COVID-19. Study conclusions and caveats: Analysis of convalescent patients found that 304 of 307 vaccine-specific clones were spike mono-reactive. Only after vaccination were a median about 90% of convalescents' reactive clones seen.

The CDR3 runs to 20 residues. Germline V lookup: CDR1 KGHDR, CDR2 SFDVKD. V shed 4 bases and J 0 bases; nucleotides not matched to a gene: 17. Treatment defined: roughly 11-day PBMC culture with coronavirus spike peptide pools or control peptides (ViraFEST assay). With 10 ug/ml peptide pools and around 9 IU/ml IL-2, PBMCs were cultured at some 2 million per well. The clonotype originates from a human donor who had recovered from COVID-19. This chain uses TRBV24-1 with TRBJ2-7, with 10 nucleotides matching TRBD1. Input material: CD4+ T cells from blood, cultured in vitro. CDR3: CATSEMPGQGSHPSSYEQYF. CDR3 coding DNA: TGTGCCACCAGTGAAATGCCGGGACAGGGGTCTCACCCAAGCTCCTACGAGCAGTACTTC.